Shown below are 20 T cell receptor beta chains from a single sample sequenced in a study of CD8 T cells in ankylosing spondylitis. TCRdb itself ran the 5' RACE reads through MiXCR, one entry per CDR3 protein. The data show approximately 540,000 distinct CDR3 sequences, about 12% seen once. Findings and caveats of the study: A motif in TCR beta, a set of several highly homologous variants, appeared characteristic of ankylosing spondylitis blood.

Antigens for these TCRs are unknown. Source material: blood, either unsorted or a sorted T cell fraction (not recorded which). The receptors here all came from a male donor with ankylosing spondylitis.

This clonotype appeared many times. The chain uses TRBV5-1 and TRBJ2-3; the D is unclear. Germline CDR1 is SGHRS and CDR2 is YFSETQ. There are 14 residues in the CDR3. Trimming pared 1 base from V and 2 bases from J, leaving 8 bases between. DNA of the CDR3: TGCGCCAGCAGCTTGCAACCTAACACAGATACGCAGTATTTT. Its translation is CASSLQPNTDTQYF.

The rearrangement links TRBV12-3 or TRBV12-4 to TRBJ2-2; 10 nucleotides match TRBD2. The CDR3 contains 15 residues. After removal of 5 bases from V and 7 bases from J, the junction contained 7 bases not matched to a gene. The CDR3 here is CASSRSGRAFGELFF. The CDR3 region has the DNA TGTGCCAGCAGTAGAAGCGGGAGGGCCTTCGGGGAGCTGTTTTTT.

The chain joins TRBV7-9 to TRBJ1-2; D unclear. The ends were cut back, 1 base at V and 8 bases at J, with 11 bases in the middle. This CDR3 region has 13 residues. Germline lookup yields CDR1 SEHNR and CDR2 FQNEAQ (reference sequence). CDR3 residues: CASSLEVTRGYTF. The CDR3 nucleotides are TGTGCCAGCAGCTTAGAGGTGACAAGGGGCTACACCTTC.

In this sample, this clonotype turned up a few times. V gene TRBV12-3 or TRBV12-4 combines with J gene TRBJ2-4; possibly TRBD2 for D (6 bases). Trimming removed 7 bases at V and 11 bases at J, with 15 bases between. CDR3 size: 12 residues. CDR3 sequence (DNA): TGTGCCAGCACCCTTCAAGCGGGCGTTCAGTACTTC. It specifies CASTLQAGVQYF.

This clonotype was observed at least ten times. This sequence joins TRBV11-2 and TRBJ2-1, with D perhaps TRBD2 (6 bases). The CDR3 extends over 13 amino acids. Per the germline V gene, CDR1 is SGHAT and CDR2 is FQNNGV. Trimming shortened V by 1 base and J by 8 bases, and 9 bases separated the two germline ends. Here the CDR3 reads CASSLVGRHEQFF. In DNA, the CDR3 is TGTGCCAGCAGCTTAGTTGGGAGGCATGAGCAGTTCTTC.

V gene TRBV20-1 combines with J gene TRBJ1-5; D remains ambiguous. Germline CDR1 DFQATT, CDR2 SNEGSKA (reference sequence). With 3 bases removed from V and 4 bases from J, the gap between germline ends came to 16 bases. The CDR3 covers 15 residues. The CDR3 reads CSARISGVGNQPQHF. The CDR3 DNA sequence: TGCAGTGCTAGGATTTCCGGGGTCGGGAATCAGCCCCAGCATTTT.

The V call is TRBV7-2, the J call TRBJ2-7; no clear D gene. The V end lost 5 bases, the J end lost 4 bases, and 15 bases lay between the germline ends. Germline lookup yields CDR1 SGHTA and CDR2 FQGNSA. The CDR3 is made up of 14 amino acids. The CDR3 sequence: CASSPRSLQYEQYF. CDR3 nucleotides: TGTGCCAGCAGCCCCCGGTCACTACAGTACGAGCAGTACTTC.

This clonotype was seen a handful of times. The gene calls are TRBV14 and TRBJ2-5, with 7 bases fitting TRBD1. The CDR3 has 14 amino acids. Trimming at V came to 2 bases and at J to 5 bases, leaving 5 bases not matched to a gene. Per the germline V gene, CDR1 is SGHDN and CDR2 is FVKESK. The CDR3 DNA reads as TGTGCCAGCAGCCAACTAGGGACAGTCGAGACCCAGTACTTC. This encodes CASSQLGTVETQYF.

V usage is TRBV7-6 and J usage is TRBJ2-3, with D possibly TRBD1 on 5 matching bases. The germline V gene has CDR1 SGHVS and CDR2 FNYEAQ. The germline V and J ends were trimmed by 5 bases and 0 bases, with 15 bases remaining between them. The CDR3 runs 16 residues. The CDR3 region has the DNA TGTGCCAGCAGCGCACGAACAGGATCTAGCACAGATACGCAGTATTTT. Encoded protein: CASSARTGSSTDTQYF.

V and J are TRBV11-2 and TRBJ2-1; 11 bases line up with TRBD2. The trim removed 1 base at V and 4 bases at J, leaving 6 bases unmatched. CDR3 length: 17 amino acids. From germline, CDR1 is SGHAT and CDR2 FQNNGV. The CDR3 region is CASSLVRASGRYNEQFF. CDR3 bases: TGTGCCAGCAGCTTAGTACGGGCTAGCGGGAGGTACAATGAGCAGTTCTTC.

This sequence joins TRBV6-1 and TRBJ1-4, with 8 bases aligning to TRBD1. Germline trimming cut 6 bases from V and 4 bases from J; bases unmatched to any gene: 4. Germline lookup yields CDR1 MNHNS and CDR2 SASEGT. CDR3 length: 14 residues. This CDR3 is CASRQGEVNEKLFF. Here the CDR3 DNA reads TGTGCCAGCAGACAGGGGGAAGTTAATGAAAAACTGTTTTTT.

For this clonotype: This may stem from a read error, because a much larger clone lies one nucleotide away. The chain is built from TRBV5-6 and TRBJ2-3; the D gene is possibly TRBD1 (6 bases). The germline CDR1 and CDR2 sequences are SGHDT and YYEEEE. The CDR3 sequence is 14 residues long. The germline V and J ends were trimmed by 4 bases and 2 bases, with 11 bases remaining between them. The CDR3 DNA reads as TGTGCCAGCAGCATGGACAGAGCCACAGATACGCAGTATTTT. Residues: CASSMDRATDTQYF.

CDR3 coding DNA: TGTGCCAGCAGCACGACATATAGCAATCAGCCCCAGCATTTT. Amino acid sequence: CASSTTYSNQPQHF. J is TRBJ1-5 and V is TRBV7-9; D unresolved. The CDR3 is made up of 14 amino acids. The germline gives CDR1 SEHNR, CDR2 FQNEAQ (reference sequence). Trimming pared 5 bases from V and 0 bases from J, leaving 8 bases between.

This chain links TRBV2 with TRBJ2-5, with no clear D. This CDR3 comprises 13 residues. Germline CDR1 SNHLY, CDR2 FYNNEI. V was trimmed by 6 bases and J by 1 base, leaving 9 bases between them. DNA of the CDR3: TGTGCCAGCAGGGTAGACACCCAAGAGACCCAGTACTTC. Translation: CASRVDTQETQYF. The variable domain in full, with the rest retrieved from reference TRBV2 and TRBJ2-5, is EPEVTQTPSHQVTQMGQEVILRCVPISNHLYFYWYRQILGQKVEFLVSFYNNEISEKSEIFDDQFSVERPDGSNFTLKIRSTKLEDSAMYFCASRVDTQETQYFGPGTRLLVL.

The rearrangement joins TRBV5-1 to TRBJ2-5, with 7 bases aligning to TRBD2. The CDR3 is 15 amino acids. V shed 2 bases, J shed 1 base, and the junction held 5 bases outside the gene matches. Germline values: CDR1 SGHRS, CDR2 YFSETQ. The CDR3 protein is CASSFPSGTQETQYF. DNA of the CDR3: TGCGCCAGCAGCTTTCCTAGCGGAACCCAAGAGACCCAGTACTTC.

This clonotype was observed a few times. This chain links TRBV30 with TRBJ1-1; D gene ambiguous. The CDR3 has 13 residues. Germline V gives CDR1 GTSNPN, CDR2 SVGIG (reference sequence). The V gene lost 4 bases and the J gene lost 5 bases, with 14 bases spanning the gap. The CDR3 nucleotides read TGTGCCTGGACAAAGGGCCTACTTACTGAAGCTTTCTTT. Translating it yields CAWTKGLLTEAFF.

V usage is TRBV25-1 and J usage is TRBJ2-5; D call uncertain. Trimming removed 1 base at V and 5 bases at J, with 14 bases between. CDR1 and CDR2 (germline): MGHDK, SYGVNS. The CDR3 is 15 amino acids. CDR3 sequence (DNA): TGTGCCAGCAGTGAATTTGGTGGTCGGACGGAGACCCAGTACTTC. Protein: CASSEFGGRTETQYF.

The chain carries TRBV12-3 or TRBV12-4 and TRBJ2-1, with 10 bases fitting TRBD1. V lost 6 bases, J lost 4 bases, and 6 bases stayed unmatched. The CDR3 consists of 15 residues. This CDR3 is CASSYGQGEYNEQFF. The CDR3 DNA reads as TGTGCCAGCAGCTACGGACAGGGGGAGTACAATGAGCAGTTCTTC.

The sample holds many counts of this clonotype. The chain links TRBV12-3 or TRBV12-4 to TRBJ2-3; 7 positions match TRBD2. This CDR3 region has 16 residues. The J segment lost 6 bases and the V segment lost 3 bases, leaving 12 bases of the junction unmatched. The CDR3 bases are TGTGCCAGCAGTTTGGGACGGGAGGAACTAGCGGATACGCAGTATTTT. Translating it yields CASSLGREELADTQYF.

The chain has TRBV20-1 and TRBJ2-3, with 7 bases lining up with TRBD2. V shed 8 bases and J 3 bases; nucleotides not matched to a gene: 5. The V gene's germline CDR1 is DFQATT and CDR2 SNEGSKA (reference sequence). The CDR3 spans 12 residues. In nucleotides, the CDR3 is TGCAGTAGTGGCGGGAGTACAGATACGCAGTATTTT. It codes for CSSGGSTDTQYF.